A selection of T cell receptor beta chains follows, all from one sample in a study of blood T cell repertoires in COVID-19. Data came from immunoSEQ multiplex PCR; TCRdb stores just in-frame clones and leaves some out. The sample consists of about 100,000 clones, more than 70% of them appearing once. The sequenced sample was peripheral blood. The receptors here all came from a human donor in a cohort sampled during active COVID-19. CDR3s include the opening cysteine and the closing phenylalanine or tryptophan.

v_gene | CDR3aa
TRBV13 | CASSYHGTLGNEKLFF
TRBV5-3 | CASPSIPGYGYTF
TRBV10-2 | CASSGQTYEQYF
TRBV3-1/TRBV3-2 | CASSQAGPQETQYF
TRBV4-3 | CASSLIANTGELFF
TRBV7-9 | CASSLSGPSNEQFF
TRBV29-1 | CSAGGGTGEQYF
TRBV9 | CASRPTSGWGNEQFF
TRBV7-2 | CASSLGGEYNSPLHF
TRBV6-6 | CASTSQGSSSPLHF
TRBV2 | CASSAGTSGTYEQYF